These 9 T cell receptor beta chains share one sample of origin, sequenced in a study of T cell responses to AZD1222 COVID-19 vaccine. Sequenced by immunoSEQ multiplex PCR; TCRdb stores in-frame clones only, minus some. This sample has 180,000 or so clones, with approximately 88% found just once. Here the sequenced sample was peripheral blood, taken on day 0 of AZD1222 vaccination. Every receptor here comes from an adult in good health.

The chain recombines TRBV9 with TRBJ2-2; TRBD2 matches 10 bases. Losses at the gene ends were 1 base for V and 4 bases for J; bases not matched to a gene: 13. CDR3 size: 19 residues. The V gene's germline CDR1 is SGDLS and CDR2 YYNGEE. The chain's CDR3 is CASSVMSGLAGAFTGELFF. CDR3 DNA sequence: TGTGCCAGCAGCGTAATGTCCGGGCTAGCGGGGGCCTTCACCGGGGAGCTGTTTTTT.

V gene TRBV7-3 combines with J gene TRBJ1-1, with a possible D match to TRBD1 (6 bases). The CDR3 has 15 residues. V was cut by 5 bases and J by 0 bases, with 13 bases left in between. Germline CDR1 and CDR2: SGHTA and FQGTGA. For the CDR3, the DNA is TGTGCCAGCAGCCCACTGGACAGAATGAACACTGAAGCTTTCTTT. Translation: CASSPLDRMNTEAFF.

Only a few counts were recorded for this clone. The V and J genes are TRBV5-8 and TRBJ2-1, with 8 bases fitting TRBD2. V shed 5 bases and J 6 bases; nucleotides not matched to a gene: 7. From germline, CDR1 is SGHTS and CDR2 YDEGEE. The CDR3 loop spans 14 amino acids. The CDR3 loop is CASRGREGGNEQFF. In nucleotides, the CDR3 is TGTGCCAGCAGGGGACGGGAGGGCGGCAATGAGCAGTTCTTC.

In its sample, this clone was seen a few times. The genes are TRBV11-2 and TRBJ2-7, with 8 bases matching TRBD2. Germline CDR1 and CDR2: SGHAT and FQNNGV. This CDR3 is 17 amino acids long. With V trimmed by 3 bases and J by 2 bases, 12 bases remained unmatched. In DNA, the CDR3 is TGTGCCAGCAGCTTTACCGAAGGCGGGAGGACCGCCTACGAGCAGTACTTC. Its protein product is CASSFTEGGRTAYEQYF. The full variable domain, in which reference TRBV11-2 and TRBJ2-7 provide the parts outside the CDR3, is EAGVAQSPRYKIIEKRQSVAFWCNPISGHATLYWYQQILGQGPKLLIQFQNNGVVDDSQLPKDRFSAERLKGVDSTLKIQPAKLEDSAVYLCASSFTEGGRTAYEQYFGPGTRLTVT.

This sequence joins TRBV6-2 or TRBV6-3 and TRBJ2-6, with 7 bases lining up with TRBD2. Germline V lookup: CDR1 MNHEY, CDR2 SVGEGT. This CDR3 has 16 residues. V lost 2 bases to trimming and J lost 2 bases; unmatched junction nucleotides: 3. CDR3 nucleotide sequence: TGTGCCAGCAGTTACCGGCGGGGGACTGGGGCCAACGTCCTGACTTTC. As protein: CASSYRRGTGANVLTF.

V gene TRBV14 combines with J gene TRBJ1-2; TRBD1 matches 10 bases. Trimming cost V 4 bases and J 5 bases; bases outside gene matches: 13. The length of the CDR3 is 17 residues. Looked up from germline, CDR1 is SGHDN and CDR2 is FVKESK. CDR3 loop: CASSPLISGDRGYGYTF. As DNA, the CDR3 is TGTGCCAGCAGCCCCCTTATTTCAGGGGACAGGGGATATGGCTACACCTTC.

This chain uses TRBV10-1 with TRBJ2-3; 8 bases line up with TRBD2. CDR1 WNHNN and CDR2 SYGVQD come from the germline V gene (reference sequence). Trimming cost V 6 bases and J 0 bases; bases outside gene matches: 5. The CDR3 sequence is 15 residues long. The CDR3 DNA reads as TGCGCCAGCAGCACGACTAGCGAAAGCACAGATACGCAGTATTTT. It encodes CASSTTSESTDTQYF.

This clone has just a few counts. This rearrangement joins TRBV12-3 or TRBV12-4 to TRBJ1-2, with D possibly TRBD1 on 5 matching bases. Trimming shortened V by 5 bases and J by 5 bases, and 9 bases separated the two germline ends. The CDR3 extends over 12 amino acids. CDR3 sequence reads: CASSRWGYGYTF. The CDR3 nucleotides are TGTGCCAGCAGTCGCTGGGGGTATGGCTACACCTTC.

This clone was detected only a few times. This sequence joins TRBV9 and TRBJ1-1; no reliable D call. V was shortened by 4 bases and J by 4 bases, with 11 bases between the two germline ends. This CDR3 has 13 amino acids. CDR1 SGDLS and CDR2 YYNGEE come from the germline V gene. The CDR3 is CASSLSGSTEAFF. The CDR3 bases are TGTGCCAGCAGCCTCTCGGGGTCCACTGAAGCTTTCTTT.